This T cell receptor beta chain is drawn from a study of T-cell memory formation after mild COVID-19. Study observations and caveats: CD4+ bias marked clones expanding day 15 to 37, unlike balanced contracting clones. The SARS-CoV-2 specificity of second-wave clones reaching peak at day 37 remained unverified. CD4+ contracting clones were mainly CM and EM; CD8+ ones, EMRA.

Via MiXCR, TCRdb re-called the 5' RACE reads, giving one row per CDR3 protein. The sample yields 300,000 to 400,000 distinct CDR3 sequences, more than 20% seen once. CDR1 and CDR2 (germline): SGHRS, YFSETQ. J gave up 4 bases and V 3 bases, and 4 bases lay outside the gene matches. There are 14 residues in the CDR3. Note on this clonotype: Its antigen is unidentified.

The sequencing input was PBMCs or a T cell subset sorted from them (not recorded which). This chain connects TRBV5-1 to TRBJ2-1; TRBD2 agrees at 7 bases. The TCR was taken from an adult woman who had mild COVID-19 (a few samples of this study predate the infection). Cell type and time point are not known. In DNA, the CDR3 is TGCGCCAGCAGCTCTAGCGGAACTTACAATGAGCAGTTCTTC. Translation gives CASSSSGTYNEQFF.